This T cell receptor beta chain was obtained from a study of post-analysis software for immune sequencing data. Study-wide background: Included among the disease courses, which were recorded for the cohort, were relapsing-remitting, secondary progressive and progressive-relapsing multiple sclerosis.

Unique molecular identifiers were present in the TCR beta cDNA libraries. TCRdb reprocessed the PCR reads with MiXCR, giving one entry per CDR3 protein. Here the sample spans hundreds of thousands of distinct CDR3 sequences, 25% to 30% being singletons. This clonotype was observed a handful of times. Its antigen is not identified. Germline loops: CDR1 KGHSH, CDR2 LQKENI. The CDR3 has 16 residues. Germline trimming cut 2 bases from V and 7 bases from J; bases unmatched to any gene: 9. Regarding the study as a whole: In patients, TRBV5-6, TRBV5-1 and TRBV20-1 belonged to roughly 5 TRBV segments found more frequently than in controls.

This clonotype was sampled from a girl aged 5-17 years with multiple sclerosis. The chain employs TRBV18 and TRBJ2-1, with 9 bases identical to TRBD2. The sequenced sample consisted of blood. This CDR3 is CASSPEGVAGENEQFF. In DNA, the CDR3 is TGTGCCAGCTCACCAGAGGGGGTAGCGGGAGAAAATGAGCAGTTCTTC. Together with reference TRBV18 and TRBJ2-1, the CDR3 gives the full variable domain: NAGVMQNPRHLVRRRGQEARLRCSPMKGHSHVYWYRQLPEEGLKFMVYLQKENIIDESGMPKERFSAEFPKEGPSILRIQQVVRGDSAAYFCASSPEGVAGENEQFFGPGTRLTVL.